This T cell receptor (beta chain) originates from a study of cytomegalovirus exposure and HLA in healthy donors. Points from the study as a whole: While the bulk of TCR sequences proved rare, some public TCRs turned up in many donors. Common viral pathogens were later found to be apparently linked to several of the most significant clusters.

Germline values: CDR1 MNHEY, CDR2 SVGAGI. Trimming pared 2 bases from V and 1 base from J, leaving 10 bases between. CDR3 length: 15 amino acids. As for this clone: As yet, its antigen is unknown.

In the PCR, 60 Vbeta and 13 Jbeta primers were used. Assay used: immunoSEQ multiplex PCR; TCRdb lists only in-frame clones, some missing. Altogether under 200,000 clones are present, 80% to 85% being singletons, with the ten largest covering 6.3%. This receptor was identified in a man aged 35 to 55 in good health and CMV-seropositive. Source material: PBMCs. The chain uses TRBV6-5 and TRBJ2-3, with D perhaps matching TRBD1 (6 bases). The CDR3 bases are TGTGCCAGCAGTTACGGTGGGGGCGGCACAGATACGCAGTATTTT. As protein: CASSYGGGGTDTQYF.